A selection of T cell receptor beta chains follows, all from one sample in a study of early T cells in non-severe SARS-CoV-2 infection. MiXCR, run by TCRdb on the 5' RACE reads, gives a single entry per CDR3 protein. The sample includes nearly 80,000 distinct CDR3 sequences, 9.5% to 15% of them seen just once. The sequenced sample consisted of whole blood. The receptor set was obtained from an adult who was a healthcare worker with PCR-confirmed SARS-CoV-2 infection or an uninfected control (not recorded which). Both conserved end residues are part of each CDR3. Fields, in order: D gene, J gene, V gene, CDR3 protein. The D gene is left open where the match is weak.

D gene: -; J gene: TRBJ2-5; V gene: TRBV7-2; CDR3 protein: CASSPGTTWTQYF
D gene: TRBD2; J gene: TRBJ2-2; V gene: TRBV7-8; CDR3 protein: CASSLGGGTGELFF
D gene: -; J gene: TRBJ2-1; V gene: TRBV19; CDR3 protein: CATGIGAGTNEQFF
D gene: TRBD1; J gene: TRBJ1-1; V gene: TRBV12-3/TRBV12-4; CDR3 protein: CASSWDRGRNSNTEAFF
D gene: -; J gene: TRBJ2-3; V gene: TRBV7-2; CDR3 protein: CASSRPSDTQYF
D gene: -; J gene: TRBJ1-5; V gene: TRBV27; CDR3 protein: CASSSPGGRPQHF
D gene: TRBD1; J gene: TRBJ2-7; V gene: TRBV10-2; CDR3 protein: CASSGSQGAHEQYF
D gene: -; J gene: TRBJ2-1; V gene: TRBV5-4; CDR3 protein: CASSQGTTGGNEQFF
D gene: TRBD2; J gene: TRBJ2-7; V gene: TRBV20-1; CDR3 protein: CSARAELAEGVPYEQYF
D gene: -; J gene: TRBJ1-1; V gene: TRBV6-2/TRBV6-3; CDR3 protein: CASTPPDSRMNTEAFF
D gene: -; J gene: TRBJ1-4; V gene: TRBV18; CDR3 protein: CASSPIGAPNEKLFF
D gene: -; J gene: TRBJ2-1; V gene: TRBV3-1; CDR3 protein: CASSLPGYNEQFF
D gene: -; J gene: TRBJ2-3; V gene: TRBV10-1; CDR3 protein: CASSESLSTDTQYF
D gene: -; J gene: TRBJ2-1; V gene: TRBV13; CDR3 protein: CASSNPLGPSYNEQFF
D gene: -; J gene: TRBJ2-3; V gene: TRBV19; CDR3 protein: CASSSSFLRDSGTDTQYF
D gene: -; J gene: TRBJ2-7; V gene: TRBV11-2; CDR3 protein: CASSPGTSYEQYF
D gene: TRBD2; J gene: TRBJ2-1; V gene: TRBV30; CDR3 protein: CAWRKGPASGNYNEQFF
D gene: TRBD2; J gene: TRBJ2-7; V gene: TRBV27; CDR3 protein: CASWRAGDHEQYF
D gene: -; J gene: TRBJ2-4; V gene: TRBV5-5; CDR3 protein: CASSSGTSEVIQYF
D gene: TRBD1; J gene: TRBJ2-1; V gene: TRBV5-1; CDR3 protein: CASSLAGTGGLYNEQFF
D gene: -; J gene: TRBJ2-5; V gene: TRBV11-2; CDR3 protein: CASSTGPLETQYF
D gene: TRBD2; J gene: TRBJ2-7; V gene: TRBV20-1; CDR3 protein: CSARPRLAGAEQYF
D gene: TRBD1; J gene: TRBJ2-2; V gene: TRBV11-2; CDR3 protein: CASSLAGTGDTGELFF
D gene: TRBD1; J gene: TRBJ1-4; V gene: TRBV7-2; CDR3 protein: CASSLGQGTGLNEKLFF
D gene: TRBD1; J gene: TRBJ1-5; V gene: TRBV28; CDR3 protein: CAHGEGAFGNQPQHF
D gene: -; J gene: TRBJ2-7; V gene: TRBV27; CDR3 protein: CASSFGAFSSYEQYF
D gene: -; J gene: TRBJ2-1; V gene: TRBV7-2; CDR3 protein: CASSLVVGTRYNEQFF
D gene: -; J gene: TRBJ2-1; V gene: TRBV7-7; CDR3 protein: CASSPSLVHEQFF
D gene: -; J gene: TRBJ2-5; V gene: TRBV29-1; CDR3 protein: CSVETQYF
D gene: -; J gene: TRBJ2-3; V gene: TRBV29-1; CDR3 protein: CSVEGGGKDTQYF
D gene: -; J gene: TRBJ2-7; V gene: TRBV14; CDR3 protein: CASSQDASFVYEQYF
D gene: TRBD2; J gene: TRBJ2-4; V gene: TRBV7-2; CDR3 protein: CASSLTSGGALAKNIQYF
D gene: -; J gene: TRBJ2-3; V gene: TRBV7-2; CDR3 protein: CASSSPSSMADTQYF
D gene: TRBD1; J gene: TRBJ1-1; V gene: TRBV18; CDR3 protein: CASFQGGAGEAFF
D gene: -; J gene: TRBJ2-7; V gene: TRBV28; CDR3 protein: CASSSVRHGDSYEQYF
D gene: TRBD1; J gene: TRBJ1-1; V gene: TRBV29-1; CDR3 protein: CSAQRTGLNTEAFF
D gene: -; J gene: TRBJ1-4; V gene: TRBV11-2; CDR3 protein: CASSLDPPDRWKNEKLFF
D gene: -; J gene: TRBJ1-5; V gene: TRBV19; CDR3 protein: CASSIGIGTRLILQPQHF
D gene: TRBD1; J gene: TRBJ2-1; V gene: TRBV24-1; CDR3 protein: CATSGIDRAYNEQFF
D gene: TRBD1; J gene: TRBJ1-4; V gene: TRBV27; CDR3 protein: CASGFGYRGNEKLFF
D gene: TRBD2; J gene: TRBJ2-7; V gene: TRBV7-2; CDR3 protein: CASSLELAGGSSYEQYF
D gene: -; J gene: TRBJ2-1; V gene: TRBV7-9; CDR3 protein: CASSTGPEQFF
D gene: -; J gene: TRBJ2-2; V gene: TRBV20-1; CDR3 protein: CSAGGQITGELFF
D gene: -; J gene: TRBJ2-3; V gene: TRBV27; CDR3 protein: CASSPYWVGTDTQYF
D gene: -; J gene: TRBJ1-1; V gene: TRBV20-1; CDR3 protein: CSARRGSMNTEAFF
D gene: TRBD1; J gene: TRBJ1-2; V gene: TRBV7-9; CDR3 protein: CASSTVGTGDPYYGYTF
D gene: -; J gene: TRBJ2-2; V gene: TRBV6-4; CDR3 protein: CASPCLTVTGELFF
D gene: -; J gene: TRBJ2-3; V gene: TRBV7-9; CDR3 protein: CASSLGDSTDTQYF
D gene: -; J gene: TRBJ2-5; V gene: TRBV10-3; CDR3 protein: CAIQAGSLETQYF
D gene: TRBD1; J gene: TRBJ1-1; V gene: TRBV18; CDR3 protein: CASSPRQGTEAFF